The T cell receptor beta chain under discussion was sequenced for a study of blood T cell repertoires in COVID-19. Assay used: immunoSEQ multiplex PCR; TCRdb lists only in-frame clones, some missing. The sample holds 70,000 to 95,000 clones, about nine tenths seen once. The CDR3 is 14 residues long. Trimming removed 3 bases at V and 4 bases at J, with 12 bases between. Germline V gene lookup returns CDR1 WNHNN and CDR2 SYGVQD (reference sequence). The receptor was isolated from a human donor with active COVID-19. The donor label of this sample is uncertain. The specimen was peripheral blood. V usage is TRBV10-1 and J usage is TRBJ2-5; D perhaps matches TRBD2 (6 bases). The CDR3 sequence is CASSDRGLRETQYF. DNA of the CDR3: TGCGCCAGCAGTGATCGGGGGTTAAGAGAGACCCAGTACTTC.